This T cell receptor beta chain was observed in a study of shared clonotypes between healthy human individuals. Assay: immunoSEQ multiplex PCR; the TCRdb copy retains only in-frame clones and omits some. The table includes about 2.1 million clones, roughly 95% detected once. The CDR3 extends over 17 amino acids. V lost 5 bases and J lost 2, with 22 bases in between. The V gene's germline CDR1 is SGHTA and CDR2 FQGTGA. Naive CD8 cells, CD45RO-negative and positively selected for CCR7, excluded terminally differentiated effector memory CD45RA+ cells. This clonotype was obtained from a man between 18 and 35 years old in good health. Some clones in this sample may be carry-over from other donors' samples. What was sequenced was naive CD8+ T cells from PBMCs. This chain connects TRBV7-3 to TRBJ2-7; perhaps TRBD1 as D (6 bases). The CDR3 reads CASSAPGTTPWAYEQYF. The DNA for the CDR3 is TGTGCCAGCAGCGCCCCCGGGACAACTCCCTGGGCCTACGAGCAGTACTTC.